Below are 19 T cell receptor beta chains sequenced from a single sample in a study of blood T cells in healthy people across ages. For the second PCR, which ran for roughly 7 to 11 cycles, a sample-barcoded 5' primer and a J-beta primer mix were used. One entry per CDR3 protein, called by TCRdb with MiXCR from the 5' RACE reads. The sample yields over a million distinct CDR3 sequences, about 42% seen once. The sequenced sample consisted of blood. These receptors came from a woman under 30 in good health.

A remark on this clonotype: Germline is not matched at one junction end, which may reflect a read error. V is TRBV4-3 and J is TRBJ1-2; D is unresolved. Germline CDR1 LGHNA, CDR2 YSLEER. This CDR3 is 16 amino acids long. The CDR3 DNA sequence: TGCGCCAGCGGCCAAGGACGGACCCCTCAACTACGCGGCTACACCTTC. This translates into CASGQGRTPQLRGYTF.

Details on this clonotype: A clone one base away is much larger, so this may be a read error. V is TRBV10-3 and J is TRBJ2-1; tentatively, D is TRBD1 or TRBD2 (5 bases each). CDR1 ENHRY and CDR2 SYGVKD come from the germline V gene. Between the trimmed V and J ends, which lost 5 bases and 5 bases, there was a span of 13 bases. The CDR3 totals 14 residues. CDR3 DNA: TGTGCCATCAGTCCCCAGGGACGGAACAATGAGCAGTTCTTC. Its protein is CAISPQGRNNEQFF.

This clonotype was seen repeatedly, ten times or more. The chain joins TRBV7-9 to TRBJ1-4; D ambiguous. Trimming took 0 bases from V and 0 from J, leaving 2 bases between them. Germline lookup yields CDR1 SEHNR and CDR2 FQNEAQ (reference sequence). The CDR3 has 14 amino acids. The CDR3 DNA is TGTGCCAGCAGCTTAGCTGCAACTAATGAAAAACTGTTTTTT. Translated, it gives CASSLAATNEKLFF.

Remarks on this clonotype: The junction and the germline gene differ at one end; a read error may be behind it. In DNA, the CDR3 is TGCAGTGCTAGCCACAGGGAGTTTGGCTACGCCTTC. Translated, it gives CSASHREFGYAF. The rearrangement uses TRBV20-1 and TRBJ1-2; D might be TRBD1 (6 bases). Germline V gives CDR1 DFQATT, CDR2 SNEGSKA (reference sequence). CDR3 length equals 12 residues.

This clonotype was found a few times. V and J are TRBV5-5 and TRBJ1-5; 7 bases are a match to TRBD1. The CDR3 extends over 15 amino acids. Germline V gene lookup returns CDR1 SGHKS and CDR2 YYEKEE (reference sequence). The V and J ends lost 4 bases and 1 base, in that order; junction bases with no gene match: 5. The chain's CDR3 is CASSRQGWSNQPQHF. CDR3 DNA sequence: TGTGCCAGCAGCCGACAGGGTTGGAGCAATCAGCCCCAGCATTTT. The whole variable domain, filled in from reference TRBV5-5 and TRBJ1-5, reads DAGVTQSPTHLIKTRGQQVTLRCSPISGHKSVSWYQQVLGQGPQFIFQYYEKEERGRGNFPDRFSARQFPNYSSELNVNALLLGDSALYLCASSRQGWSNQPQHFGDGTRLSIL.

This clonotype showed up just once. This sequence joins TRBV20-1 and TRBJ2-5, with D perhaps matching TRBD1 (6 bases). Near its end, the DNA agrees better with TRBJ2-7, so the J call may be wrong. The germline V gene has CDR1 DFQATT and CDR2 SNEGSKA (reference sequence). The CDR3 totals 14 residues. The CDR3 here is CSARDPRGLGEQYF. The DNA of the CDR3 is TGCAGTGCTAGAGATCCCAGGGGTCTCGGCGAGCAGTACTTC.

This rearrangement joins TRBV18 to TRBJ2-4; 7 bases align to TRBD1. The CDR3 extends over 15 amino acids. Trimming cost V 5 bases and J 4 bases; bases outside gene matches: 8. Germline-derived CDR1 and CDR2 are KGHSH and LQKENI. CDR3 sequence: CASSATGRGKNIQYF. CDR3 in DNA: TGTGCCAGCTCAGCGACAGGGAGAGGTAAAAACATTCAGTACTTC.

This clonotype was seen a few times. This chain uses TRBV20-1 with TRBJ1-2; D is ambiguous. The CDR3 loop spans 14 amino acids. Germline CDR1 DFQATT, CDR2 SNEGSKA (reference sequence). V lost 0 bases to trimming and J lost 4 bases, with 12 bases between them. The CDR3 here is CSARDRGPLYGYTF. CDR3 nucleotides: TGCAGTGCTAGAGATCGAGGACCTCTCTATGGCTACACCTTC.

This clonotype was observed a handful of times. The CDR3 spells CASSQVEGRGSNGYTF. CDR3 in DNA: TGTGCCAGCAGCCAAGTCGAAGGCAGGGGGTCTAATGGCTACACCTTC. This rearrangement joins TRBV4-2 to TRBJ1-2, with 7 bases that match TRBD1. Germline values: CDR1 LGHNA, CDR2 YNFKEQ. This CDR3 is 16 amino acids long. J gave up 6 bases and V 1 base, and 11 bases lay outside the gene matches.

The genes are TRBV20-1 and TRBJ2-3; the match to TRBD2 covers 7 bases. Trimming removed 3 bases from V and 4 bases from J; junction bases left unmatched: 13. CDR1 is DFQATT and CDR2 is SNEGSKA in the germline V gene (reference sequence). The CDR3 is 16 amino acids. CDR3 residues: CSASPPLYAGADTQYF. The DNA of the CDR3 is TGCAGTGCTAGTCCCCCCCTCTATGCGGGAGCAGATACGCAGTATTTT.

This clonotype has at least ten counts. This sequence joins TRBV20-1 and TRBJ2-5, with 7 bases that match TRBD1. Losses at the gene ends were 5 bases for V and 2 bases for J; bases not matched to a gene: 5. This CDR3 is built from 13 residues. The germline CDR1 and CDR2 sequences are DFQATT and SNEGSKA (reference sequence). The CDR3, as DNA: TGCAGTGCTCCCGGGACAGCACAAGAGACCCAGTACTTC. Amino acids: CSAPGTAQETQYF.

This clonotype was observed a few times. An end of the junction does not agree with germline; a read error may underlie this. This chain joins TRBV27 and TRBJ2-3, with D unresolved. CDR1 is MNHEY and CDR2 is SMNVEV in the germline V gene (reference sequence). This CDR3 spans 14 amino acids. The DNA for the CDR3 is TGTGCCAGCAGTTTTGATAGGGTCACAGATACACAGTATTTT. This sequence encodes CASSFDRVTDTQYF.

To note about this clonotype: One junction end does not reproduce the germline sequence, and a read error may be involved. The J gene is TRBJ1-4, the V gene TRBV20-1, with D uncertain. CDR3 size: 13 residues. The germline V gene encodes CDR1 DFQATT and CDR2 SNEGSKA (reference sequence). The CDR3 DNA sequence: TGCAGTGCTAGTGAGGGAGTGGGTGAAAAACTGTGTTTT. It is translated as CSASEGVGEKLCF.

This chain uses TRBV6-6 with TRBJ1-5, with D possibly being TRBD1 (6 bases). The CDR3 runs 15 residues. V gave up 1 base and J gave up 5 bases, with 12 bases separating them. Germline values: CDR1 MNHNY, CDR2 SVGAGI (reference sequence). The CDR3 reads CASSYLGHIDQPQHF. The CDR3 coding sequence is TGTGCCAGCAGTTACTTGGGACATATCGATCAGCCCCAGCATTTT.

The CDR3: CASEADRGSHLSTDTQYF. The CDR3 region has the DNA TGTGCCAGCGAGGCGGACAGGGGGTCGCATTTAAGCACAGATACGCAGTATTTT. The chain joins TRBV28 to TRBJ2-3; TRBD1 agrees at 10 bases. Losses at the gene ends were 8 bases for V and 0 bases for J; bases not matched to a gene: 14. CDR1 MDHEN and CDR2 SYDVKM come from the germline V gene. The CDR3 has 18 residues.

The rearrangement joins TRBV25-1 to TRBJ2-3, with 8 nucleotides matching TRBD2. The CDR3 contains 16 residues. The V segment lost 6 bases and the J segment 1 base; nucleotides outside the gene matches: 9. Germline V gene data show CDR1 as MGHDK and CDR2 as SYGVNS. The chain's CDR3 is CASSRGASGRTDTQYF. The CDR3, as DNA: TGTGCCAGCAGCCGCGGGGCTAGCGGGCGCACAGATACGCAGTATTTT.

This clonotype has more than one count but fewer than ten. This chain joins TRBV12-3 or TRBV12-4 and TRBJ2-3, with D uncertain. Trimming took 7 bases from V and 2 from J, leaving 10 bases between them. The CDR3 runs 13 residues. CDR3 loop: CASNTAATDTQYF. The DNA of the CDR3 is TGTGCCAGCAATACGGCAGCCACAGATACGCAGTATTTT.

On this clonotype: Because it lacks the conserved phenylalanine or tryptophan at the end, this CDR3 is likely a read error. The chain couples TRBV4-1 to TRBJ1-2; no clear D gene. The CDR3 has 16 residues. In germline, CDR1 is MGHRA, CDR2 YSYEKL. V lost 0 bases and J 2 bases, leaving 13 bases between the germline ends. The CDR3 is CASSQEDRVINYGYTL. CDR3 in DNA: TGCGCCAGCAGCCAAGAAGATCGGGTCATAAACTATGGCTACACCTTG.

A few counts support this clonotype. The chain is built from TRBV4-3 and TRBJ1-5; TRBD1 might be the D (5 bases). The germline V gene encodes CDR1 LGHNA and CDR2 YSLEER. The CDR3 is 14 residues long. Trimming left V 5 bases short and J 7 bases short, with 15 bases between. The CDR3 nucleotides read TGCGCCAGCAGCGCCCAGGGAAAGGACCAGCCCCAGCATTTT. Protein product: CASSAQGKDQPQHF.